This T cell receptor (beta chain) appears in the sequencing data of a study of vaccination and CD4 T cells after COVID-19. Study results and limitations: In convalescent patients, a median 86.3% of post-vaccine SARS-CoV-2-reactive clones appeared only after vaccination.

Treatment of the sample: roughly 10-day PBMC culture with coronavirus spike peptide pools or control peptides (ViraFEST assay). ViraFEST grew antigen-specific T cells using peptide pools, then sequenced TCRs. Points on this clonotype: Antigen: not known.

There are 14 residues in the CDR3. V shed 1 base, J shed 3 bases, and the junction held 3 bases outside the gene matches. Germline lookup yields CDR1 DFQATT and CDR2 SNEGSKA (reference sequence). An Oncomine TCR Beta short-read assay was used to sequence the DNA from cultured CD4+ T cells. One entry per CDR3 protein, called by TCRdb with MiXCR from the PCR reads. The sample contains 15,000 to 20,000 distinct CDR3 sequences, 63% of which appear only once. The chain has TRBV20-1 and TRBJ1-5; TRBD1 aligns across 7 bases. This sequence was found in a human donor who had recovered from COVID-19. What was sequenced was CD4+ T cells from blood, cultured in vitro. For the CDR3, the DNA is TGCAGTGCTAGAGGCGGGACAGACAATCAGCCCCAGCATTTT. Amino acids: CSARGGTDNQPQHF.